These T cell receptor beta chains were read from a single sample in a study of shared clonotypes between healthy human individuals. Sequencing used immunoSEQ multiplex PCR; TCRdb keeps in-frame clones, though not all of them. This sample has around 2,000,000 clones; about 95% occur once, and the top ten carry approximately 1.2%. The specimen sequenced was naive CD8+ T cells sorted from blood. These TCRs come from a man aged 18 to 30 in good health. CDR3s include the opening cysteine and the closing phenylalanine or tryptophan. The D gene is left open where the match is weak. Some rows mark clone size as missing; the rest say once, few, many or name a class of expanded clone.

D gene	J gene	clone size	V gene	CDR3 DNA	CDR3 protein
.	TRBJ2-6	.	TRBV9	TGTGCCAGCAGTGGTACAGGGTCCCCTGGGGCCAACGTCCTGACTTTC	CASSGTGSPGANVLTF
.	TRBJ2-2	.	TRBV4-1	TGCGCCAGCAGCCACCTCATTGGCCCACTAGGGGTATCGGGCGGGGAGCTGTTTTTT	CASSHLIGPLGVSGGELFF
.	TRBJ1-2	once	TRBV11-2	TGTGCCAGCAGCTTGGAACAGATGTCCACAGGCTATGGCTACACCTTC	CASSLEQMSTGYGYTF
.	TRBJ2-7	.	TRBV4-1	TGCGCCAGCAGCCATCAGAGGGAGAGTAGCGAGCAGTACTTC	CASSHQRESSEQYF
.	TRBJ2-3	.	TRBV29-1	TGCAGCGTTGTCCTTGGCAGGGGGCTAGCGGGAATATTCACAGATACGCAGTATTTT	CSVVLGRGLAGIFTDTQYF
TRBD1	TRBJ2-1	.	TRBV7-9	TGTGCCAGCAGCTTTGGGACAGGGGCAAACGATGAGCAGTTCTTC	CASSFGTGANDEQFF
.	TRBJ2-1	.	TRBV9	TGTGCCAGCAGCGTAGGAGGGGTCAATGAGCAGTTCTTC	CASSVGGVNEQFF
TRBD2	TRBJ2-3	.	TRBV5-1	TGCGCCAGCAGCCCAACACGAAGCGGGGCCCCAGATACGCAGTATTTT	CASSPTRSGAPDTQYF
TRBD2	TRBJ2-7	.	TRBV13	TGTGCCAGCAGCTTAGGACTAGCGAATTACGAGCAGTACTTC	CASSLGLANYEQYF
.	TRBJ2-7	.	TRBV7-9	TGTGCCAGCAGCTTAAAGAAGGGGAGTTACGAGCAGTACTTC	CASSLKKGSYEQYF
.	TRBJ2-2	once	TRBV27	TGTGCCAGCAGTCAGACATCCGGGGAGCTGTTTTTT	CASSQTSGELFF
TRBD1	TRBJ1-4	.	TRBV7-6	TGTGCCAGCAGCAGGACAGGGGGCGCGACTAATGAAAAACTGTTTTTT	CASSRTGGATNEKLFF
.	TRBJ2-1	.	TRBV28	TGTGCCAGCAGTCCGGGGGCCGGCAATGAGCAGTTCTTC	CASSPGAGNEQFF
.	TRBJ2-7	.	TRBV10-3	TGTGCCATCAGTGAGTCAGGGGACTCCCGATCCTACGAGCAGTACTTC	CAISESGDSRSYEQYF
TRBD2	TRBJ2-3	.	TRBV9	TGTGCCAGCAGCGTAGATCCAGCGGGGGTCACAGATACGCAGTATTTT	CASSVDPAGVTDTQYF
TRBD2	TRBJ2-7	.	TRBV27	TGTGCCAGCAGTTTGCTCGAACCGGGGGGGACCACCTACGAGCAGTACTTC	CASSLLEPGGTTYEQYF
.	TRBJ2-7	.	TRBV27	TGTGCCAGCAGTTTAGTAGGGGACACCTACGAGCAGTACTTC	CASSLVGDTYEQYF
TRBD1	TRBJ1-1	.	TRBV7-9	TGTGCCAGCAGCTTTTTCGACAGGGGGGCGATGAACACTGAAGCTTTCTTT	CASSFFDRGAMNTEAFF
.	TRBJ2-2	.	TRBV6-5	TGTGCCAGCAGTTCTCCCCATAACACCGGGGAGCTGTTTTTT	CASSSPHNTGELFF
TRBD1	TRBJ2-1	.	TRBV18	TGTGCCAGCTCCTCCGGGACAGGGGCTTACAATGAGCAGTTCTTC	CASSSGTGAYNEQFF
.	TRBJ2-7	.	TRBV5-1	TGCGCCAGCAGCTTGGGACAGTTTAACGAGCAGTACTTC	CASSLGQFNEQYF
.	TRBJ2-7	.	TRBV6-1	TGTGCCAGCAGTGAAGCGCCCGAGCAGTACTTC	CASSEAPEQYF
TRBD1	TRBJ2-7	.	TRBV29-1	TGCAGCGTTGACCCGGGACAGGGCCAAGAGCAGTACTTC	CSVDPGQGQEQYF
.	TRBJ2-7	.	TRBV19	TGTGCCAGTAGCCCCGCGACCTACGAGCAGTACTTC	CASSPATYEQYF
.	TRBJ1-3	.	TRBV5-4	TGTGCCAGCAGCCGGGGGGTGGAAAGCTCTGGAAACACCATATATTTT	CASSRGVESSGNTIYF
.	TRBJ2-1	.	TRBV5-6	TGTGCCAGCAGCCCCCAAGGGGCCCTAAACAATGAGCAGTTCTTC	CASSPQGALNNEQFF
.	TRBJ2-5	.	TRBV9	TGTGCCAGCAGCGTAGGGACCCTCGGAGAGACCCAGTACTTC	CASSVGTLGETQYF
TRBD1	TRBJ2-5	.	TRBV7-9	TGTGCCAGCAGCTTAGGGTACCGGGGACAGATCCAAGAGACCCAGTACTTC	CASSLGYRGQIQETQYF
TRBD2	TRBJ2-3	.	TRBV4-1	TGCGCCAGCAGCCAAGGGGTACTAGCGGGAGCGGATACGCAGTATTTT	CASSQGVLAGADTQYF
.	TRBJ1-5	.	TRBV28	TGTGCCAGCGGGCCCGGGTCCATTAATCAGCCCCAGCATTTT	CASGPGSINQPQHF
.	TRBJ1-2	few	TRBV10-2	TGCGCCAGCAGTGAGTGGGCGGGAGCTAACTATGGCTACACCTTC	CASSEWAGANYGYTF
TRBD1	TRBJ1-5	.	TRBV6-6	TGTGCCAGCAGACTTACAGGGGTGGGCAATCAGCCCCAGCATTTT	CASRLTGVGNQPQHF
TRBD1	TRBJ2-3	.	TRBV29-1	TGCAGCGTTGGCGACAGGGATACAGCCACAGATACGCAGTATTTT	CSVGDRDTATDTQYF
.	TRBJ1-1	.	TRBV7-9	TGTGCCAGCAGCTTCTTGGACACTGAAGCTTTCTTT	CASSFLDTEAFF
TRBD1	TRBJ2-7	.	TRBV6-5	TGTGCCAGCAGTTACTCTGGGACAGGGGTCAACGAGCAGTACTTC	CASSYSGTGVNEQYF
.	TRBJ2-7	.	TRBV7-9	TGTGCCAGCAGCGCATTGTCCTACGAGCAGTACTTC	CASSALSYEQYF
.	TRBJ2-3	.	TRBV20-1	TGCAGTGCTAGATTCACAGATACGCAGTATTTT	CSARFTDTQYF
TRBD1	TRBJ1-6	.	TRBV4-3	TGCGCCAGCAGCCAAGTAATGACAGGGGGCGGACCCCTCCACTTT	CASSQVMTGGGPLHF
.	TRBJ2-7	.	TRBV2	TGTGCCAGCAGGGGTAGGGGGAGCTACGAGCAGTACTTC	CASRGRGSYEQYF
.	TRBJ1-5	once	TRBV10-2	TGCGCCAGCAGTGAGACAGGGCCGGTCAATCAGCCCCAGCATTTT	CASSETGPVNQPQHF
TRBD1	TRBJ2-7	.	TRBV4-1	TGCGCCAGCAGCCCCGGACAGGGGTCCTACGAGCAGTACTTC	CASSPGQGSYEQYF
.	TRBJ2-1	.	TRBV4-2	TGTGCCAGCAGCCAAGTGTATGACAGCTCCTACAATGAGCAGTTCTTC	CASSQVYDSSYNEQFF
.	TRBJ1-2	.	TRBV5-1	TGCGCCAGCAGCTTGGATTCATCGCTAAACTATGGCTACACCTTC	CASSLDSSLNYGYTF
.	TRBJ2-7	.	TRBV28	TGTGCCAGCAGCGACGGTCACAGGGCATCAGCGTACGAGCAGTACTTC	CASSDGHRASAYEQYF
.	TRBJ1-2	.	TRBV5-4	TGTGCCAGCAGCTTGTGGGGAGGCGGCTACACCTTC	CASSLWGGGYTF
.	TRBJ2-5	.	TRBV7-2	TGTGCCAGCAGCTTAGGAGGCGTCGAGACCCAGTACTTC	CASSLGGVETQYF
.	TRBJ2-2	.	TRBV6-5	TGTGCCAGCAGTTACTCGGCGGGAATCACCGGGGAGCTGTTTTTT	CASSYSAGITGELFF
.	TRBJ1-2	.	TRBV30	TGTGCCTGGGAGACAGGAGACTATGGCTACACCTTC	CAWETGDYGYTF
TRBD1	TRBJ1-2	.	TRBV28	TGTGCCAGCAGTTTACCAGGGACAGGGTATGGCTACACCTTC	CASSLPGTGYGYTF
.	TRBJ1-2	.	TRBV29-1	TGCAGCGTTGATGCAGGGGAGGACTATGGCTACACCTTC	CSVDAGEDYGYTF
.	TRBJ2-1	.	TRBV5-1	TGCGCCGACCGAGGCGGTCTCAGCTCCTACAATGAGCAGTTCTTC	CADRGGLSSYNEQFF
TRBD2	TRBJ2-7	.	TRBV11-2	TGTGCCAGCAGCGGGCAGGGACTAGCGGACTCCTACGAGCAGTACTTC	CASSGQGLADSYEQYF
.	TRBJ2-7	few	TRBV27	TGTGCCAGCAGTTTTTCCAGCTCCTACGAGCAGTACTTC	CASSFSSSYEQYF
TRBD1	TRBJ2-2	.	TRBV9	TGTGCCAGCAGCGTAGGACAGGGGCTAGCATCCGGGGAGCTGTTTTTT	CASSVGQGLASGELFF
TRBD2	TRBJ2-1	.	TRBV9	TGTGCCAGCAGCGGCCCGGGACTAGCGGGGCTTAGCTCCTACAATGAGCAGTTCTTC	CASSGPGLAGLSSYNEQFF
.	TRBJ1-1	.	TRBV4-3	TGCGCCAGCAGCCAAGAGTTAGACGGACTGAAAGCTTTCTTT	CASSQELDGLKAFF
.	TRBJ2-7	.	TRBV19	TGTGCCAGTAGTATGGCAGGCCGCTCCTACGAGCAGTACTTC	CASSMAGRSYEQYF
.	TRBJ2-7	.	TRBV4-1	TGCGCCAGCAGCCAAACCGACAGCTACGAGCAGTACTTC	CASSQTDSYEQYF
.	TRBJ1-2	once	TRBV7-9	TGTGCCAGCAGCCTTCAGGGACCTAACTATGGCTACACCTTC	CASSLQGPNYGYTF